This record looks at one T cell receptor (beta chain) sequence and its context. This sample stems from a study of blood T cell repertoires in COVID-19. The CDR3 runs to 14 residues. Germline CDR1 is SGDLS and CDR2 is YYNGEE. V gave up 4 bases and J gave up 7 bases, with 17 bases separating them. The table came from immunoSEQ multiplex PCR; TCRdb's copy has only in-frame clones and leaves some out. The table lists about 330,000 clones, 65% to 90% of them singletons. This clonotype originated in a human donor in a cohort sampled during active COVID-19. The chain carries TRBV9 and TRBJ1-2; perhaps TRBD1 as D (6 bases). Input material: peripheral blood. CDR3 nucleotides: TGTGCCAGCAGCCTACGACAGGCTCCCTTTGGCTACACCTTC. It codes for CASSLRQAPFGYTF.